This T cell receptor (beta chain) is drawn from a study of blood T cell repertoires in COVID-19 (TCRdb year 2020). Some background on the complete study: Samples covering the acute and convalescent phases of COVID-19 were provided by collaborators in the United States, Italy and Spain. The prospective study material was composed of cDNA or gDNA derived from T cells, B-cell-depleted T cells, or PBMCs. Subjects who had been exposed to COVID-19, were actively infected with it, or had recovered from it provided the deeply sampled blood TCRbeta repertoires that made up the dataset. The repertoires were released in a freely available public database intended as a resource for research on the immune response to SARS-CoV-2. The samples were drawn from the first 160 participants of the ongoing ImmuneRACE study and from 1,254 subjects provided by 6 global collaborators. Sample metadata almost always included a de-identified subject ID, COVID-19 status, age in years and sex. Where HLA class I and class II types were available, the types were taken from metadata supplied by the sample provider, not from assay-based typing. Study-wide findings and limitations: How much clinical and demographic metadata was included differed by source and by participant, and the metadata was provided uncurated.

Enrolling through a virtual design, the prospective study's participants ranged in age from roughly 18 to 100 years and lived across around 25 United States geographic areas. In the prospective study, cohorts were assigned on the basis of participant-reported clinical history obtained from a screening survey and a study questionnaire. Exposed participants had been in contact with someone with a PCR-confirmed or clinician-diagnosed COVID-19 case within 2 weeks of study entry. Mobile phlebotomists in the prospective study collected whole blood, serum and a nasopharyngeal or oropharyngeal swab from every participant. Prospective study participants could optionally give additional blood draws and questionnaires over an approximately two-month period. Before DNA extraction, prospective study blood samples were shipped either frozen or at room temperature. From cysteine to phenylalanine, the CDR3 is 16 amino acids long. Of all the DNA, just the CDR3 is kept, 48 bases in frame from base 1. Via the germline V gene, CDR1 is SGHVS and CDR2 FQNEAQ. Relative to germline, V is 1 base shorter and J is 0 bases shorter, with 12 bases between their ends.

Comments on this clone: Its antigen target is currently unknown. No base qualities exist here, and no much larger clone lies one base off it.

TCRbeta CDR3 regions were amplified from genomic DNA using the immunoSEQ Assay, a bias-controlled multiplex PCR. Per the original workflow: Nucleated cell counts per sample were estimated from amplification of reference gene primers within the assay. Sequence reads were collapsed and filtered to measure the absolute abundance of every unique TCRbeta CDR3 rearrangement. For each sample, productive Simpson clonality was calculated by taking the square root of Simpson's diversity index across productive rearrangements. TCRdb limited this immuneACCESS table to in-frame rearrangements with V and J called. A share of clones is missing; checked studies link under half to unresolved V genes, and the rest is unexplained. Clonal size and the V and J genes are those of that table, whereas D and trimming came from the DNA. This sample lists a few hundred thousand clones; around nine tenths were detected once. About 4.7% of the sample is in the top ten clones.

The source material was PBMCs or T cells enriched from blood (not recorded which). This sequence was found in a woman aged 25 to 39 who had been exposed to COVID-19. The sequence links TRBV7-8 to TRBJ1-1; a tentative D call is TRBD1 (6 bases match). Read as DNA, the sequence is TGTGCCAGCAGCTTAGACAGGGATGGGCTGAACACTGAAGCTTTCTTT. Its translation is CASSLDRDGLNTEAFF.